This T cell receptor beta chain was observed in a study of vaccination and CD4 T cells after COVID-19. The CDR3 runs 16 residues. The germline V gene has CDR1 GTSNPN and CDR2 SVGIG (reference sequence). Trimming cost V 0 bases and J 1 base, with 15 bases left between them. Indicated treatment: roughly 10-day PBMC culture with coronavirus spike peptide pools or control peptides (ViraFEST assay). Gathered ahead of the COVID-19 pandemic (2011-2018) were the CD4+ T cells of the unexposed donor. The Oncomine TCR Beta short-read assay sequenced DNA from cultured CD4+ T cells. MiXCR was run by TCRdb on the PCR reads, yielding one entry per CDR3 protein. The sample contains roughly 4,500 distinct CDR3 sequences, 63% of which appear only once. The table lists this clonotype with a few counts. Its target is not known.

The sequence was obtained from a human donor in good health. J is TRBJ1-2 and V is TRBV30, with a tentative D call TRBD1 (5 bases). Sequenced: CD4+ T cells from blood, cultured in vitro. CDR3 bases: TGTGCCTGGAGTGTCGGAGGGGCCCGGGGTAACTATGGCTACACCTTC. It codes for CAWSVGGARGNYGYTF.